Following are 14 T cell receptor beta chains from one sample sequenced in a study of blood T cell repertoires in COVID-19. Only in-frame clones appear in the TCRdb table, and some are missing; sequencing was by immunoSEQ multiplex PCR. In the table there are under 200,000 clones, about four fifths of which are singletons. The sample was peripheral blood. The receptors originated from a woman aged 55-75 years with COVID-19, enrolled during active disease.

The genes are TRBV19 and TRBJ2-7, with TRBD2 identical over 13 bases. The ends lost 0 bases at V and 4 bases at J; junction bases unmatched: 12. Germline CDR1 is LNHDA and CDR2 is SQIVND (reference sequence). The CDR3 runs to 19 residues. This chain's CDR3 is CASSIDRTPTSGGTYEQYV. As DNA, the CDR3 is TGTGCCAGTAGTATAGACCGAACCCCGACTAGCGGGGGGACTTACGAGCAGTACGTC.

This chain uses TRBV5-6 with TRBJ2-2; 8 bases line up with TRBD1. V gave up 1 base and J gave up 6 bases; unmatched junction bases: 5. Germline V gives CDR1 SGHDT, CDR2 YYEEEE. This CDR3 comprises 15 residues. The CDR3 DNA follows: TGTGCCAGCAGCTTGTTTCAGGGGGCGGCCGGGGAGCTGTTTTTT. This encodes CASSLFQGAAGELFF.

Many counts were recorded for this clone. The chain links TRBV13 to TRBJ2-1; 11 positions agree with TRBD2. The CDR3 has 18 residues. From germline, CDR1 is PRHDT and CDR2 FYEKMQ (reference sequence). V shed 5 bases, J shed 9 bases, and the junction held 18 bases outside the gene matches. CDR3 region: CASSRGDSGRAQSGEQFF. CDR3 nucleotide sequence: TGTGCCAGCAGCCGAGGGGATAGCGGGAGGGCCCAATCCGGTGAGCAGTTCTTC.

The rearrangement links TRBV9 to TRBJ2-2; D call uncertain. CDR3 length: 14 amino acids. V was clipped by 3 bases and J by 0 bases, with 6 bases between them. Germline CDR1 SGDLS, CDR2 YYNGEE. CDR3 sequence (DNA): TGTGCCAGCAGCGCAAACTCGAACACCGGGGAGCTGTTTTTT. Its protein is CASSANSNTGELFF.

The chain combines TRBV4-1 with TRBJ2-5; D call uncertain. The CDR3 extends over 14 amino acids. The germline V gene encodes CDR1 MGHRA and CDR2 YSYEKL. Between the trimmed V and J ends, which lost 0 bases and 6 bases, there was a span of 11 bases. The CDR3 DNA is TGCGCCAGCAGCCAAGAAACTCCACCAAAGACCCAGTACTTC. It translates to CASSQETPPKTQYF.

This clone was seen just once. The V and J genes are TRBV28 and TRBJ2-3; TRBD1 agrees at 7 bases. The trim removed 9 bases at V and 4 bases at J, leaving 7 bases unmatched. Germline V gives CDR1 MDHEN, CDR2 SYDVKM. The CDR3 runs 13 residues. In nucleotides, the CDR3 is TGTGCCAGTAGGAACAGGGGTCCAGATACGCAGTATTTT. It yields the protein CASRNRGPDTQYF.

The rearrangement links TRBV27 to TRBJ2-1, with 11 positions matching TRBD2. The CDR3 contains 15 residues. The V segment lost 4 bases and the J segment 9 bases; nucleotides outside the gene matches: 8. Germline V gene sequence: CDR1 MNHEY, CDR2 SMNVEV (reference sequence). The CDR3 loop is CASSYTTSGVGEQFF. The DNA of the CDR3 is TGTGCCAGCAGTTACACGACTAGCGGGGTGGGTGAGCAGTTCTTC.

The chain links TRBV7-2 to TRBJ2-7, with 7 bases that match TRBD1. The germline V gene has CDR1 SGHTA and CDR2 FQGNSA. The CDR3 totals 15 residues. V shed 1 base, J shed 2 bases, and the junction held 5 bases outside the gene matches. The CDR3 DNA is TGTGCCAGCAGCTTAGAACAGGGGCCCACCTACGAGCAGTACTTC. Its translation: CASSLEQGPTYEQYF.

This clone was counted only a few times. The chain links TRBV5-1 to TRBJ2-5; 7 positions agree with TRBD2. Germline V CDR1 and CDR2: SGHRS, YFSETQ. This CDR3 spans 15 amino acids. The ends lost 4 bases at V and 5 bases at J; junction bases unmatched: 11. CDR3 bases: TGCGCCAGCAGCGTCAGCGGGATTTATCGGGAGACCCAGTACTTC. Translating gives CASSVSGIYRETQYF.

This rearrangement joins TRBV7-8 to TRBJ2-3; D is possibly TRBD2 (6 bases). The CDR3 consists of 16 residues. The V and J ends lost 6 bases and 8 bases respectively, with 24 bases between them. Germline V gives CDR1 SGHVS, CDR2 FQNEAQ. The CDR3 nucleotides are TGTGCCAGCAGTCCCGGGAGCAGGTCCTTGGGAGGTACGCAGTATTTT. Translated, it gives CASSPGSRSLGGTQYF.

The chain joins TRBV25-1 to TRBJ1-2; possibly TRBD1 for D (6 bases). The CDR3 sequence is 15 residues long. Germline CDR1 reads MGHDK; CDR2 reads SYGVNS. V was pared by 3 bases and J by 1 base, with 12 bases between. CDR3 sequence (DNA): TGTGCCAGCAGTGATTCTGACAGGAGTAACTATGGCTACACCTTC. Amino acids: CASSDSDRSNYGYTF.

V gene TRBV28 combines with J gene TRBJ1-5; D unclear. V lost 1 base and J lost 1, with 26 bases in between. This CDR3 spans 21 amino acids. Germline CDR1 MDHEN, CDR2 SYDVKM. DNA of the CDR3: TGTGCCAGCAGTTTATTTGGGCATCCACAAAGCCAGGTGCTGAGCAATCAGCCCCAGCATTTT. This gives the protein CASSLFGHPQSQVLSNQPQHF.

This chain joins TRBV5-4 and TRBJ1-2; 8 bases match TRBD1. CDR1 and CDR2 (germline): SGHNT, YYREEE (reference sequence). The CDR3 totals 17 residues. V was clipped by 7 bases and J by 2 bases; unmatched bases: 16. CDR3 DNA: TGTGCCAGCTCCCCTGGCGGCAGGGGGCGCGGAAACTATGGCTACACCTTC. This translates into CASSPGGRGRGNYGYTF.

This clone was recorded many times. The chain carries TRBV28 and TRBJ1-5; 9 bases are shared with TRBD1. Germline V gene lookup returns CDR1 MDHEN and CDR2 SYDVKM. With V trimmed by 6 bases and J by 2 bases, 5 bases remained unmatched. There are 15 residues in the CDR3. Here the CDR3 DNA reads TGTGCCAGCAGGGCTACAGGGGGCGGCAATCAGCCCCAGCATTTT. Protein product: CASRATGGGNQPQHF. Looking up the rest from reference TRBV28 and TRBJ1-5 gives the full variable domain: DVKVTQSSRYLVKRTGEKVFLECVQDMDHENMFWYRQDPGLGLRLIYFSYDVKMKEKGDIPEGYSVSREKKERFSLILESASTNQTSMYLCASRATGGGNQPQHFGDGTRLSIL.